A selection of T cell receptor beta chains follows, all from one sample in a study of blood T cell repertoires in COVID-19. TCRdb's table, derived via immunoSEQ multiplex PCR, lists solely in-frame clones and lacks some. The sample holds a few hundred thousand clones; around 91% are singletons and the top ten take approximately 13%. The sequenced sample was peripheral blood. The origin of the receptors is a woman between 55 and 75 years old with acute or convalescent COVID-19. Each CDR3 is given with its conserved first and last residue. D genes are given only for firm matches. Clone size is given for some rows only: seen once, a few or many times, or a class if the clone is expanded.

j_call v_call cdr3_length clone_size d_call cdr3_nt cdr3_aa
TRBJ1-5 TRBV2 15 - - TGTGCCAGCAGCCGGTCCGAATATAGCAATCAGCCCCAGCATTTT CASSRSEYSNQPQHF
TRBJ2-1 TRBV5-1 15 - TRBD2 TGCGCCAGCAGCCCTACACCTAGCGGGGGGAATGAGCAGTTCTTC CASSPTPSGGNEQFF
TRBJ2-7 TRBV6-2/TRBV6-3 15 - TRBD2 TGTGCCAGCAGTTATGGTCTAGCGGGACGCTACGAGCAGTACTTC CASSYGLAGRYEQYF
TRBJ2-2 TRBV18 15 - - TGTGCCAGCTCACCAATATCGGGTAACACCGGGGAGCTGTTTTTT CASSPISGNTGELFF
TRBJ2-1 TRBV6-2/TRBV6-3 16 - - TGTGCCAGCAGTTACTCGTTCTCGAGCTCCTACAATGAGCAGTTCTTC CASSYSFSSSYNEQFF
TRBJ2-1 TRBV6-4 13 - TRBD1 TGTGCCAGCAGTGAAACAGGGGGCAATGAGCAGTTCTTC CASSETGGNEQFF
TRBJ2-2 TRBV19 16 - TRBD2 TGTGCCAGTACCCAACGGGGGGGTACGAACACCGGGGAGCTGTTTTTT CASTQRGGTNTGELFF
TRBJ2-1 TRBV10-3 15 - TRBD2 TGTGCCATCAGTGAGCCGGGAGGGCCGGGTAATGAGCAGTTCTTC CAISEPGGPGNEQFF
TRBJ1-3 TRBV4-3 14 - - TGCGCCAGCAGCCAAGATCGCAGGGAGGCCACCATATATTTT CASSQDRREATIYF
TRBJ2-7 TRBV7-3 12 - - TGTGCCAGCAGCAAAAACGGGGTCGAGCAGTACTTC CASSKNGVEQYF
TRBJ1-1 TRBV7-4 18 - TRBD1 TGTGCCAGCAGCTTAGGTCGGGACAGGCTCATCATGAACACTGAAGCTTTCTTT CASSLGRDRLIMNTEAFF
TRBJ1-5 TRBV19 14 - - TGTGCCAGTAGGATACAGGGTGGCAATCAGCCCCAGCATTTT CASRIQGGNQPQHF
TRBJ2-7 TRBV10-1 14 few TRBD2 TGCGCCAGCGGAACTAGCGGGATTTCCTACGAGCAGTACTTC CASGTSGISYEQYF
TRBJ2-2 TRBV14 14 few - TGTGCCAGCAGCCAGCTAGACAACACCGGGGAGCTGTTTTTT CASSQLDNTGELFF
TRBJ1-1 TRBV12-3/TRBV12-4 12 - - TGTGCCAGCAGTTTAGGTCAGACTGAAGCTTTCTTT CASSLGQTEAFF
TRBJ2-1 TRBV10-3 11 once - TGTGCCACCCGGGGGGCGGTTGAGCAGTTCTTC CATRGAVEQFF
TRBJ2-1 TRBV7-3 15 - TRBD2 TGTGCCAGCAGCTTACGGAGCGGGAGTCCCCATGAGCAGTTCTTC CASSLRSGSPHEQFF
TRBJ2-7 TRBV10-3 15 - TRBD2 TGTGCCATCACCAAGACTAGCGTAAGTTCCTACGAGCAGTACTTC CAITKTSVSSYEQYF
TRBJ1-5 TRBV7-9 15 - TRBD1 TGTGCCAGCAGCTTCCAAACAGGGGTCGACCAGCCCCAGCATTTT CASSFQTGVDQPQHF
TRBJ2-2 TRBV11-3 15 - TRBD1 TGTGCCAGCAGCTTCTCGACAGGGGTCACCGGGGAGCTGTTTTTT CASSFSTGVTGELFF
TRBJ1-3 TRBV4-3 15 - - TGCGCCAGCAGCCAAGTTAGTTACTCTGGAAACACCATATATTTT CASSQVSYSGNTIYF
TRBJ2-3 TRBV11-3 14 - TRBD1 TGTGCCAGCAGCCCACCCGACAGGGCAGATACGCAGTATTTT CASSPPDRADTQYF
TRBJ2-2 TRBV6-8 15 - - TGTGCCAGCAGTTCTAAGGACGCTGAACACCGGGGAGCTGTTTTT CASSSKDAEHRGAVF
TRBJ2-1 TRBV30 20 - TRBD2 TGTGCCTGGAGTCAAACCGGGACTAGCGGGAGAAGTAGCTCCTACAATGAGCAGTTCTTC CAWSQTGTSGRSSSYNEQFF
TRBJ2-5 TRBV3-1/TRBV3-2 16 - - TGTGCCAGCAGCCAAGAGGGGAGGACCACTCAAGAGACCCAGTACTTC CASSQEGRTTQETQYF
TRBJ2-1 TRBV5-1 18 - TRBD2 TGCGCCAGCAGCTTATTAGGTACTAGCGGGAGGGAGCGCAATGAGCAGTTCTTC CASSLLGTSGRERNEQFF
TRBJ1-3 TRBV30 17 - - TGTGCCTGGAGTGTGACCTTTACGGGGAGCCCCGGAAACACCATATATTTT CAWSVTFTGSPGNTIYF
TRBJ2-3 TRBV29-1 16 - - TGCAGCGTCCTCAGAGGCATAGCACATAGCACAGATACGCAGTATTTT CSVLRGIAHSTDTQYF